The T cell receptor beta chain described here comes from a study of CD4+ T cells in melanoma. Study outcomes and limitations: Neoantigen-specific CD4+ T cells in melanoma reportedly had diverse differentiation states. CD8+ T cell, macrophage and B cell function reportedly correlated with neoantigen-specific CD4+ T cells.

Turning to this clone: What it binds is unknown.

Sequencing used immunoSEQ multiplex PCR; TCRdb keeps in-frame clones, though not all of them. The table shows nearly 50,000 clones, with roughly 89% occurring only once. This CDR3 comprises 13 residues. CDR1 is SNHLY, CDR2 FYNNEI, per germline. V lost 7 bases, J lost 4 bases, and 4 bases stayed unmatched. This TCR was recovered from a human donor with melanoma. This chain uses TRBV2 with TRBJ2-7; TRBD1 aligns across 10 bases. Sequences were obtained from peripheral blood. CDR3 sequence reads: CASKGQGSYEQYF. The CDR3 coding sequence is TGTGCCAGCAAGGGACAGGGGTCTTACGAGCAGTACTTC.